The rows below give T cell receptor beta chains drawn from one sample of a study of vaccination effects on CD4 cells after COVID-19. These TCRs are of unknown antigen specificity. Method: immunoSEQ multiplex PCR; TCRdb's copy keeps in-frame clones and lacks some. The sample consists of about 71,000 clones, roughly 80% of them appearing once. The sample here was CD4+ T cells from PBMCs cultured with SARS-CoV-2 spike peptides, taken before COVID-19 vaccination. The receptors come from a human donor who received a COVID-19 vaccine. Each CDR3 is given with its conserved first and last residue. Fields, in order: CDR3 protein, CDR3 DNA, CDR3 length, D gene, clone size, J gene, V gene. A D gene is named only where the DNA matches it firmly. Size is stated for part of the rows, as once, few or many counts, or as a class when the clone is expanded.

cdr3_aa: CASTTGRSGANVLTF
cdr3_nt: TGTGCCAGCACCACGGGTCGCTCTGGGGCCAACGTCCTGACTTTC
cdr3_length: 15
d_call: NA
clone_size: NA
j_call: TRBJ2-6
v_call: TRBV7-9

cdr3_aa: CASSVGVGTLGNTIYF
cdr3_nt: TGTGCCAGCAGCGTAGGAGTGGGGACGTTAGGAAACACCATATATTTT
cdr3_length: 16
d_call: NA
clone_size: NA
j_call: TRBJ1-3
v_call: TRBV9

cdr3_aa: CASSVEPGRGGETQYF
cdr3_nt: TGTGCCAGCAGCGTAGAGCCCGGCAGGGGTGGAGAGACCCAGTACTTC
cdr3_length: 16
d_call: NA
clone_size: NA
j_call: TRBJ2-5
v_call: TRBV9

cdr3_aa: CASSLPSGGAHVGELFF
cdr3_nt: TGTGCCAGCAGCCTACCGAGCGGGGGGGCCCATGTCGGGGAGCTGTTTTTT
cdr3_length: 17
d_call: TRBD2
clone_size: NA
j_call: TRBJ2-2
v_call: TRBV11-2

cdr3_aa: CASSKRGQKADTQYF
cdr3_nt: TGTGCCAGTAGTAAGCGGGGGCAGAAGGCAGATACGCAGTATTTT
cdr3_length: 15
d_call: TRBD2
clone_size: NA
j_call: TRBJ2-3
v_call: TRBV19

cdr3_aa: CASSLRGLNEQFF
cdr3_nt: TGTGCCAGCAGTCTCCGGGGCCTCAATGAGCAGTTCTTC
cdr3_length: 13
d_call: NA
clone_size: NA
j_call: TRBJ2-1
v_call: TRBV7-2

cdr3_aa: CASSRVGVAGPIRGTQYF
cdr3_nt: TGTGCCAGCAGCCGGGTGGGGGTCGCAGGTCCTATCCGGGGTACGCAGTATTTT
cdr3_length: 18
d_call: NA
clone_size: NA
j_call: TRBJ2-3
v_call: TRBV5-6

cdr3_aa: CASSNGQGSYTF
cdr3_nt: TGTGCCAGCAGCAATGGTCAGGGCAGCTACACCTTC
cdr3_length: 12
d_call: NA
clone_size: few
j_call: TRBJ1-2
v_call: TRBV4-2

cdr3_aa: CASTETSSNEQFF
cdr3_nt: TGTGCCAGCACAGAGACATCGTCCAATGAGCAGTTCTTC
cdr3_length: 13
d_call: NA
clone_size: few
j_call: TRBJ2-1
v_call: TRBV2

cdr3_aa: CASSSVVGAEFF
cdr3_nt: TGTGCCAGCAGTTCGGTTGTGGGGGCAGAGTTCTTC
cdr3_length: 12
d_call: NA
clone_size: NA
j_call: TRBJ2-1
v_call: TRBV12-3/TRBV12-4

cdr3_aa: CASSPQGVSGNTIYF
cdr3_nt: TGTGCCAGCAGCCCACAGGGGGTCTCTGGAAACACCATATATTTT
cdr3_length: 15
d_call: TRBD1
clone_size: NA
j_call: TRBJ1-3
v_call: TRBV7-2

cdr3_aa: CASSVKRGDGDTQYF
cdr3_nt: TGCGCCAGCAGCGTCAAGCGGGGGGATGGAGATACGCAGTATTTT
cdr3_length: 15
d_call: TRBD2
clone_size: NA
j_call: TRBJ2-3
v_call: TRBV5-1

cdr3_aa: CASSLTGYNSPLHF
cdr3_nt: TGTGCCAGCAGCCTAACAGGTTATAATTCACCCCTCCACTTT
cdr3_length: 14
d_call: NA
clone_size: NA
j_call: TRBJ1-6
v_call: TRBV7-8

cdr3_aa: CASSLDPAEGNTIYF
cdr3_nt: TGCGCCAGCAGCTTGGATCCGGCGGAGGGAAACACCATATATTTT
cdr3_length: 15
d_call: NA
clone_size: NA
j_call: TRBJ1-3
v_call: TRBV5-1

cdr3_aa: CASTLETGEGETQYF
cdr3_nt: TGTGCCAGCACTCTTGAGACAGGGGAGGGAGAGACCCAGTACTTC
cdr3_length: 15
d_call: NA
clone_size: NA
j_call: TRBJ2-5
v_call: TRBV2

cdr3_aa: CASSWGGGNSGYTF
cdr3_nt: TGCGCCAGCAGCTGGGGGGGCGGGAATAGCGGCTACACCTTC
cdr3_length: 14
d_call: NA
clone_size: NA
j_call: TRBJ1-2
v_call: TRBV5-1

cdr3_aa: CASRGQGRDTEAFF
cdr3_nt: TGTGCCAGCCGTGGACAGGGGCGAGACACTGAAGCTTTCTTT
cdr3_length: 14
d_call: TRBD1
clone_size: NA
j_call: TRBJ1-1
v_call: TRBV18

cdr3_aa: CASRIAGTNTEAFF
cdr3_nt: TGTGCCAGTAGGATAGCGGGGACCAACACTGAAGCTTTCTTT
cdr3_length: 14
d_call: NA
clone_size: NA
j_call: TRBJ1-1
v_call: TRBV19

cdr3_aa: CASSEQAGGEAFF
cdr3_nt: TGCGCCAGCAGCGAACAGGCGGGTGGTGAAGCTTTCTTT
cdr3_length: 13
d_call: NA
clone_size: NA
j_call: TRBJ1-1
v_call: TRBV5-1

cdr3_aa: CASSFGYWTGGVQPQHF
cdr3_nt: TGTGCCAGCAGCTTCGGATATTGGACAGGGGGCGTCCAGCCCCAGCATTTT
cdr3_length: 17
d_call: TRBD1
clone_size: NA
j_call: TRBJ1-5
v_call: TRBV7-8

cdr3_aa: CASSFGIIAAGEVTGELFF
cdr3_nt: TGCGCCAGCAGCTTCGGAATCATCGCGGCGGGGGAGGTCACCGGGGAGCTGTTTTTT
cdr3_length: 19
d_call: TRBD2
clone_size: NA
j_call: TRBJ2-2
v_call: TRBV5-1

cdr3_aa: CASSRQGSNTGELFF
cdr3_nt: TGTGCCAGCAGTCGACAGGGGTCGAACACCGGGGAGCTGTTTTTT
cdr3_length: 15
d_call: TRBD1
clone_size: NA
j_call: TRBJ2-2
v_call: TRBV11-2

cdr3_aa: CAWSVDQGVIWNNQPQHF
cdr3_nt: TGTGCCTGGAGTGTAGATCAAGGGGTCATCTGGAACAATCAGCCCCAGCATTTT
cdr3_length: 18
d_call: NA
clone_size: NA
j_call: TRBJ1-5
v_call: TRBV30

cdr3_aa: CASWFSGGVYNEQFF
cdr3_nt: TGTGCCAGCTGGTTTAGCGGGGGGGTCTACAATGAGCAGTTCTTC
cdr3_length: 15
d_call: TRBD2
clone_size: NA
j_call: TRBJ2-1
v_call: TRBV27

cdr3_aa: CASSKGGSIARHPLHF
cdr3_nt: TGTGCCAGCAGCAAGGGAGGCAGTATCGCACGGCACCCCCTCCACTTT
cdr3_length: 16
d_call: NA
clone_size: NA
j_call: TRBJ1-6
v_call: TRBV21-1

cdr3_aa: CASSPVMTGGDGYTF
cdr3_nt: TGCGCCAGCAGCCCAGTGATGACGGGGGGCGATGGCTACACCTTC
cdr3_length: 15
d_call: NA
clone_size: NA
j_call: TRBJ1-2
v_call: TRBV5-1

cdr3_aa: CASSSVDRNYGYTF
cdr3_nt: TGTGCCAGCAGTTCCGTTGACAGGAACTATGGCTACACCTTC
cdr3_length: 14
d_call: NA
clone_size: NA
j_call: TRBJ1-2
v_call: TRBV6-2/TRBV6-3